This is a list of T cell receptor beta chains from one sample in a study of memory CD4+ T cells and cytomegalovirus serostatus. Produced via immunoSEQ multiplex PCR; TCRdb's table is partial and in-frame only. The data contain tens of thousands of clones, over 70% of them singletons. Sequencing input: memory CD4+ T cells from blood. These receptors were obtained from an adult in good health and CMV-seronegative. CDR3s include the opening cysteine and the closing phenylalanine or tryptophan. The D gene is left open where the match is weak. Where a row states a size, it is once, few, many or the class of an expanded clone; other rows omit it.

TRBV6-5,.,TRBJ1-5,.,CASTGGGNQPQHF,TGTGCCAGCACGGGCGGCGGTAATCAGCCCCAGCATTTT
TRBV19,.,TRBJ2-5,.,CASSPTGESRKETQYF,TGTGCCAGTAGTCCGACCGGGGAGAGCCGTAAAGAGACCCAGTACTTC
TRBV5-1,.,TRBJ2-7,TRBD1,CASSSAGTGWYEQYF,TGCGCCAGCAGCTCGGCGGGGACAGGGTGGTACGAGCAGTACTTC
TRBV7-2,.,TRBJ2-1,TRBD2,CASSLGASGGAQNEQFF,TGTGCCAGCAGCTTAGGGGCTAGCGGGGGGGCTCAAAATGAGCAGTTCTTC
TRBV5-4,.,TRBJ1-2,.,CASSSALGGYTF,TGTGCCAGCAGTTCGGCCCTGGGGGGCTACACCTTC
TRBV2,.,TRBJ2-7,TRBD1,CASSYGTDLEQYF,TGTGCCAGCAGTTATGGGACAGATCTGGAGCAGTACTTC
TRBV4-2,.,TRBJ1-2,TRBD1,CASSPSGTGLTNYGYTF,TGTGCCAGCAGCCCTTCCGGGACAGGGCTGACTAACTATGGCTACACCTTC
TRBV23-1,.,TRBJ1-5,TRBD1,CASSPGTAGHF,TGCGCCAGCAGCCCCGGGACAGCCGGACATTTT
TRBV28,few,TRBJ1-1,.,CASSPPPRGATEAFF,TGTGCCAGCAGCCCCCCCCCGAGGGGGGCAACTGAAGCTTTCTTT
TRBV5-6,few,TRBJ1-1,.,CASSAWRRNTEAFF,TGTGCCAGCAGCGCCTGGCGTCGGAACACTGAAGCTTTCTTT
TRBV13,once,TRBJ2-3,.,CASIRTVSGTRSTDTQYF,TGTGCCAGCATACGGACGGTTTCGGGGACGAGGAGCACAGATACGCAGTATTTT
TRBV6-5,.,TRBJ2-5,.,CASVEGPRETQYF,TGTGCCAGCGTTGAGGGTCCGCGGGAGACCCAGTACTTC
TRBV5-1,few,TRBJ2-3,.,CASRPEDPGDTQYF,TGCGCCAGCAGGCCCGAGGACCCCGGAGATACGCAGTATTTT
TRBV12-5,.,TRBJ1-2,.,CASVRNEFYGYTF,TGTGCTAGTGTCAGAAACGAGTTCTATGGCTACACCTTC
TRBV11-1,.,TRBJ1-1,.,CASSLRRAWSEAFF,TGTGCCAGCAGCTTGCGACGGGCCTGGTCCGAAGCTTTCTTT
TRBV6-5,.,TRBJ1-1,.,CASRGAGAGDTEAFF,TGTGCCAGCAGGGGAGCCGGGGCAGGGGACACTGAAGCTTTCTTT
TRBV5-8,.,TRBJ1-2,TRBD1,CASSLAGTGLYGYTF,TGTGCCAGCAGCTTGGCCGGGACAGGGCTCTATGGCTACACCTTC
TRBV7-2,.,TRBJ2-5,TRBD2,CASSRGSGGAETQYF,TGTGCCAGCAGTCGAGGTAGCGGGGGGGCGGAGACCCAGTACTTC
TRBV11-1,few,TRBJ1-1,TRBD1,CASSLGRQGGGNTEAFF,TGTGCCAGCAGCTTAGGACGACAGGGTGGTGGAAACACTGAAGCTTTCTTT
TRBV6-5,.,TRBJ2-5,TRBD2,CASSYLERRGAQYF,TGTGCCAGCAGTTACTTGGAGCGGCGGGGGGCCCAGTACTTC
TRBV28,.,TRBJ1-2,.,CAIRTDDLYGYTF,TGTGCCATCCGGACAGACGATCTTTATGGCTACACCTTC
TRBV4-1,.,TRBJ1-2,.,CASSQAGGAYTF,TGCGCCAGCAGCCAAGCCGGGGGAGCATACACCTTC
TRBV4-1,.,TRBJ2-3,TRBD2,CASSQTGTSLDTQYF,TGCGCCAGCAGCCAAACCGGGACTAGTCTAGATACGCAGTATTTT
TRBV7-8,.,TRBJ1-6,.,CASVRNLNSPLHF,TGTGCCAGCGTCCGGAACCTTAATTCACCCCTCCACTTT
TRBV18,.,TRBJ2-7,.,CASSPRISNEQYF,TGTGCCAGCTCACCAAGGATTAGCAACGAGCAGTACTTC
TRBV7-9,.,TRBJ2-2,.,CASSLAWLEVSTGELFF,TGTGCCAGCAGCTTAGCGTGGCTGGAAGTGAGCACCGGGGAGCTGTTTTTT
TRBV9,.,TRBJ1-4,TRBD1,CASSKGGRGLEKLFF,TGTGCCAGCAGCAAAGGGGGCAGGGGGCTTGAAAAACTGTTTTTT
TRBV4-2,.,TRBJ2-1,TRBD2,CASSQGRGGGDEQFF,TGTGCCAGCAGCCAAGGGCGGGGGGGCGGTGATGAGCAGTTCTTC
TRBV30,few,TRBJ1-1,.,CAWILAGGTEAFF,TGTGCCTGGATTTTGGCAGGCGGCACTGAAGCTTTCTTT
TRBV13,.,TRBJ2-1,.,CASSLARGSGAYNEQFF,TGTGCCAGCAGCTTAGCCCGCGGATCGGGGGCCTACAATGAGCAGTTCTTC
TRBV6-1,.,TRBJ2-7,.,CATGLRLLGEQYF,TGTGCCACGGGACTCCGCCTACTGGGAGAGCAGTACTTC
TRBV29-1,.,TRBJ1-2,.,CSVALGYGYTF,TGCAGCGTTGCACTTGGCTATGGCTACACCTTC
TRBV5-1,.,TRBJ2-2,.,CASSPASTARGGELFF,TGCGCCAGCAGCCCTGCTTCGACGGCCCGGGGCGGGGAGCTGTTTTTT
TRBV7-2,.,TRBJ2-5,.,CASSRDSRETQYF,TGTGCCAGCAGCCGGGACTCGAGGGAGACCCAGTACTTC
TRBV5-4,.,TRBJ2-7,TRBD1,CASSTGTVSYEQYF,TGTGCCAGCAGCACCGGGACAGTGTCCTACGAGCAGTACTTC
TRBV7-2,few,TRBJ2-1,.,CASSLFDEQFF,TGTGCCAGCAGTTTGTTCGATGAGCAGTTCTTC
TRBV2,.,TRBJ2-1,TRBD2,CASRLAGGRNEQFF,TGTGCCAGCAGGTTAGCGGGGGGGCGGAATGAGCAGTTCTTC
TRBV6-1,once,TRBJ2-5,.,CASSIQVGETQYF,TGTGCCAGCAGTATACAGGTCGGCGAGACCCAGTACTTC
TRBV5-4,few,TRBJ1-1,.,CASTGQTNTEAFF,TGTGCCAGCACGGGACAAACCAACACTGAAGCTTTCTTT
TRBV10-1,.,TRBJ2-1,.,CASSESGQAKQFF,TGCGCCAGCAGTGAGTCGGGCCAGGCAAAGCAGTTCTTC
TRBV7-2,.,TRBJ2-3,.,CASSLVAGSTDTQYF,TGTGCCAGCAGCTTAGTCGCAGGCAGCACAGATACGCAGTATTTT